One sample yielded the 24 T cell receptor beta chains listed below, sequenced in a study of CD8 T cells in Susac syndrome. After extraction with the RNeasy kit, about 0.45 to 1 ug of the RNA was reverse transcribed using random hexamers. TCRdb used MiXCR to reprocess the immunoSEQ multiplex PCR reads, holding one entry per CDR3 protein. Altogether around 150,000 distinct CDR3 sequences are present, around 94% being singletons, with the ten largest covering more than 0.12%. The sequencing input was CD4+ T cells from PBMCs. The receptors here all came from a human donor in good health.

This clonotype was counted a single time. V gene TRBV12-3 or TRBV12-4 combines with J gene TRBJ2-1, with D hard to call. There are 13 residues in the CDR3. V was clipped by 0 bases and J by 8 bases, with 8 bases between them. The CDR3, as DNA: TGTGCCAGCAGTTTAGCGGATTTCTATGAGCAGTTCTTC. The encoded protein is CASSLADFYEQFF.

As DNA, the CDR3 is TGTGCCAGCAGCGGGACAGAAGGCTATGGCTACACCTTC. This translates into CASSGTEGYGYTF. The V and J genes are TRBV5-6 and TRBJ1-2; TRBD1 agrees at 7 bases. The CDR3 length is 13 residues. Losses at the gene ends were 4 bases for V and 4 bases for J; bases not matched to a gene: 4. Germline CDR1 SGHDT, CDR2 YYEEEE.

The chain employs TRBV10-3 and TRBJ1-6, with D perhaps TRBD1 (6 bases). V was pared by 10 bases and J by 7 bases, with 14 bases between. The CDR3 totals 13 residues. The V gene's germline CDR1 is ENHRY and CDR2 SYGVKD. The CDR3 DNA follows: TGTGCCACCCGGACAGAGATGAATTCACCCCTCCACTTT. As protein: CATRTEMNSPLHF.

The V and J genes are TRBV20-1 and TRBJ1-2, with D hard to call. Germline CDR1 DFQATT, CDR2 SNEGSKA (reference sequence). The CDR3 has 12 amino acids. The V end was cut by 8 bases, the J end by 7 bases, with 17 bases between. CDR3 in amino acids: CSPPIGEGGYTF. The CDR3 nucleotides are TGCAGTCCACCTATCGGGGAGGGTGGCTACACCTTC.

V and J are TRBV4-3 and TRBJ2-1; D is unresolved. Deletions cut 0 bases from V and 13 bases from J, with 10 bases between. This CDR3 has 12 residues. From germline, CDR1 is LGHNA and CDR2 YSLEER. The CDR3 here is CASSQDARHQFF. The CDR3 DNA follows: TGCGCCAGCAGCCAAGATGCCCGCCACCAGTTCTTC.

This chain connects TRBV30 to TRBJ1-2, with a weak D call TRBD1 (6 bases). V lost 4 bases, J lost 1 base, and 16 bases lay in between. CDR1 and CDR2 (germline): GTSNPN, SVGIG (reference sequence). The CDR3 length is 15 residues. CDR3 bases: TGTGCCTGGACAACCGACAGGATCCATAACTATGGCTACACCTTC. This encodes CAWTTDRIHNYGYTF.

CDR3 bases: TGCAGTGCTCGGCTGGCCGGAGGGGAGGGGAATGAGCAGTTCTTC. The encoded protein is CSARLAGGEGNEQFF. The chain uses TRBV20-1 and TRBJ2-1; TRBD2 matches at 7 bases. V was pared by 5 bases and J by 7 bases, with 14 bases of the junction left unmatched. The CDR3 has 15 amino acids. From germline, CDR1 is DFQATT and CDR2 SNEGSKA (reference sequence).

The chain recombines TRBV5-1 with TRBJ2-3; D uncertain. V was pared by 2 bases and J by 5 bases, with 9 bases between. The CDR3 runs to 13 residues. Looked up from germline, CDR1 is SGHRS and CDR2 is YFSETQ. The CDR3 bases are TGCGCCAGCAGCTTAGCGACCAGAGATACGCAGTATTTT. As protein: CASSLATRDTQYF. Full variable domain (rest looked up from reference TRBV5-1 and TRBJ2-3): KAGVTQTPRYLIKTRGQQVTLSCSPISGHRSVSWYQQTPGQGLQFLFEYFSETQRNKGNFPGRFSGRQFSNSRSEMNVSTLELGDSALYLCASSLATRDTQYFGPGTRLTVL.

CDR3 residues: CASKAGGTDTQYF. In DNA form, the CDR3 reads TGTGCCAGCAAAGCGGGGGGCACAGATACGCAGTATTTT. The V and J genes are TRBV3-1 and TRBJ2-3; TRBD2 aligns across 8 bases. The CDR3 length is 13 residues. The J segment lost 1 base and the V segment lost 7 bases, leaving 1 base of the junction unmatched. Per the germline V gene, CDR1 is LGHDT and CDR2 is YNNKEL (reference sequence).

This rearrangement joins TRBV29-1 to TRBJ2-2, with 8 bases that match TRBD1. This CDR3 region has 14 residues. Germline CDR1 is SQVTM and CDR2 is ANQGSEA. V trimming: 7 bases; J trimming: 0 bases; junction bases outside the gene matches: 4. This chain's CDR3 is CSAETGANTGELFF. As DNA, the CDR3 is TGCAGCGCTGAGACAGGGGCGAACACCGGGGAGCTGTTTTTT.

For this clonotype: Compared with germline, one end of the junction differs, possibly owing to a read error. The rearrangement joins TRBV6-6 to TRBJ2-5, with D possibly TRBD2 on 5 matching bases. Germline V CDR1 and CDR2: MNHNY, SVGAGI (reference sequence). The CDR3 runs 13 residues. CDR3 in DNA: TGTGCCAGCAGCCGCCGGGATCTAGAGGCCCAGTACTTC. As protein: CASSRRDLEAQYF.

This chain connects TRBV9 to TRBJ2-7; either TRBD1 or TRBD2 may fit D (5 bases each). This CDR3 is built from 13 residues. The germline V and J ends were trimmed by 3 bases and 10 bases, with 17 bases remaining between them. Germline CDR1 reads SGDLS; CDR2 reads YYNGEE. The CDR3 nucleotides read TGTGCCAGCAGCGGAGGGACCGAGCTTGGACAGTACTTC. It codes for CASSGGTELGQYF.

The chain combines TRBV11-2 with TRBJ1-1, with 9 bases identical to TRBD1. From germline, CDR1 is SGHAT and CDR2 FQNNGV. V lost 4 bases, J lost 1 base, and 7 bases stayed unmatched. This CDR3 region has 16 residues. CDR3 loop: CASSSYRGRGNTEAFF. The CDR3 coding sequence is TGTGCCAGCAGCTCCTACAGGGGGCGCGGGAACACTGAAGCTTTCTTT.

The chain joins TRBV12-3 or TRBV12-4 to TRBJ2-5, with 8 bases identical to TRBD1. The CDR3 spans 14 residues. The ends lost 4 bases at V and 5 bases at J; junction bases unmatched: 6. The CDR3 sequence is CASSSTGAGETQYF. CDR3 DNA sequence: TGTGCCAGCAGTTCGACAGGGGCGGGGGAGACCCAGTACTTC.

The chain combines TRBV6-6 with TRBJ2-1; D tentatively fits TRBD1 or TRBD2 (6 bases each). V lost 7 bases, J lost 4 bases, and 11 bases lay in between. CDR1 is MNHNY, CDR2 SVGAGI, per germline (reference sequence). CDR3 length: 13 amino acids. CDR3 in DNA: TGTGCCAGCACCCGGGGGACATACAATGAGCAGTTCTTC. This gives the protein CASTRGTYNEQFF.

The rearrangement links TRBV12-3 or TRBV12-4 to TRBJ2-1, with D uncertain. V lost 3 bases to trimming and J lost 3 bases, with 9 bases between them. The CDR3 runs 14 residues. The CDR3 is CASSFQTLYNEQFF. The CDR3 DNA follows: TGTGCCAGCAGTTTCCAGACACTCTACAATGAGCAGTTCTTC.

CDR3 bases: TGTGCCAGCAGTTACAGGGACGGACCCGGGGAGCTGTTTTTT. It translates to CASSYRDGPGELFF. The chain links TRBV6-2 or TRBV6-3 to TRBJ2-2, with D tentatively TRBD1 or TRBD2 (5 bases each). The CDR3 has 14 amino acids. Germline V CDR1 and CDR2: MNHEY, SVGEGT. Trimming left V 2 bases short and J 6 bases short, with 10 bases between.

The rearrangement uses TRBV3-1 and TRBJ2-2; 11 bases align to TRBD1. Germline lookup yields CDR1 LGHDT and CDR2 YNNKEL (reference sequence). Trimming at V came to 4 bases and at J to 9 bases, leaving 4 bases not matched to a gene. This CDR3 has 14 amino acids. The CDR3 loop is CASSPGQGARELFF. The DNA for the CDR3 is TGTGCCAGCAGCCCCGGACAGGGGGCAAGGGAGCTGTTTTTT. Supplemented by reference TRBV3-1 and TRBJ2-2, the full variable domain reads DTAVSQTPKYLVTQMGNDKSIKCEQNLGHDTMYWYKQDSKKFLKIMFSYNNKELIINETVPNRFSPKSPDKAHLNLHINSLELGDSAVYFCASSPGQGARELFFGEGSRLTVL.

The rearrangement joins TRBV7-2 to TRBJ1-1; no clear D gene. The length of the CDR3 is 14 residues. V was shortened by 2 bases and J by 1 base, with 8 bases between the two germline ends. CDR1 SGHTA and CDR2 FQGNSA come from the germline V gene. CDR3 nucleotide sequence: TGTGCCAGCAGCTTATCAAACACGAACACTGAAGCTTTCTTT. It codes for CASSLSNTNTEAFF.

This chain links TRBV30 with TRBJ1-5; D is unclear. V lost 1 base to trimming and J lost 0 bases, with 7 bases between them. The CDR3 length is 14 residues. From germline, CDR1 is GTSNPN and CDR2 SVGIG (reference sequence). The CDR3 sequence: CAWSDGPSNQPQHF. The CDR3 DNA follows: TGTGCCTGGAGTGACGGACCTAGCAATCAGCCCCAGCATTTT.

This chain joins TRBV20-1 and TRBJ1-1; the D is unclear. Trimming took 5 bases from V and 2 from J, leaving 9 bases between them. The CDR3 consists of 12 residues. Germline-derived CDR1 and CDR2 are DFQATT and SNEGSKA (reference sequence). CDR3 in DNA: TGCAGTGCTCCTATATCCAACACTGAAGCTTTCTTT. Protein product: CSAPISNTEAFF.

This sequence joins TRBV2 and TRBJ1-2; 7 bases fit TRBD1. Germline-derived CDR1 and CDR2 are SNHLY and FYNNEI. The CDR3 covers 13 residues. Germline trimming cut 7 bases from V and 7 bases from J; bases unmatched to any gene: 9. CDR3 residues: CASNYDRDGGYTF. CDR3 DNA sequence: TGTGCCAGCAACTACGACAGGGACGGTGGCTACACCTTC.

The chain links TRBV28 to TRBJ2-1; 7 bases match TRBD1. The V gene's germline CDR1 is MDHEN and CDR2 SYDVKM. J gave up 12 bases and V 2 bases, and 4 bases lay outside the gene matches. This CDR3 is built from 12 residues. This CDR3 reads CASSLMGQRQFF. CDR3 coding DNA: TGTGCCAGCAGTTTAATGGGACAGAGGCAGTTCTTC.

The J gene is TRBJ2-3, the V gene TRBV20-1, with 10 bases lining up with TRBD2. Germline CDR1 is DFQATT and CDR2 is SNEGSKA (reference sequence). This CDR3 contains 14 residues. J lost 3 bases, V lost 3 bases, and 3 bases had no gene match. CDR3 bases: TGCAGTGCTAGTAGCGGGGGGATTACAGATACGCAGTATTTT. It encodes CSASSGGITDTQYF.